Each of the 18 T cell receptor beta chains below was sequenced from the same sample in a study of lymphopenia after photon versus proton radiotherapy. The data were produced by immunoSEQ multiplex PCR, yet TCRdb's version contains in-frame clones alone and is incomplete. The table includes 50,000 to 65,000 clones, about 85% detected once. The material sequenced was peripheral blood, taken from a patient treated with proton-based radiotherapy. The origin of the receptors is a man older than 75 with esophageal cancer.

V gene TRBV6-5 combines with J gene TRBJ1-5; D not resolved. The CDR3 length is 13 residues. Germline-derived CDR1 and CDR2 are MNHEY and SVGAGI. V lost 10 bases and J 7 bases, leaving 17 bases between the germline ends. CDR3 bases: TGTGCCACCACTTTAGGATGGAGGCAGCCCCAGCATTTT. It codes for CATTLGWRQPQHF.

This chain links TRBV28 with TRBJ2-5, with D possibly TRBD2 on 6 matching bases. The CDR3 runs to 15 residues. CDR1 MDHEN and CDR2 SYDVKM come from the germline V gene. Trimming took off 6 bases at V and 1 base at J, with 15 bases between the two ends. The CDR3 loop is CASSTFRGSQETQYF. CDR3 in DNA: TGTGCCAGCAGCACGTTCCGGGGGAGCCAAGAGACCCAGTACTTC.

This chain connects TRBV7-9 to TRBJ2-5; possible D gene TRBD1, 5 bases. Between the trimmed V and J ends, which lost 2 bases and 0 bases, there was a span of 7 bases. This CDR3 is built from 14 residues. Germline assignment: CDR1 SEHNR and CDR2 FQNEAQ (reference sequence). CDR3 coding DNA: TGTGCCAGCAGCTTAAGCAGGGACCAAGAGACCCAGTACTTC. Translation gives CASSLSRDQETQYF.

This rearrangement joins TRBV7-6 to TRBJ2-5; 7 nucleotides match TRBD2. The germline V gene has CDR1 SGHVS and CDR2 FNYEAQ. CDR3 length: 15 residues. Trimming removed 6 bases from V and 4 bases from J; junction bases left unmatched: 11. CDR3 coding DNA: TGTGCCAGCAGTTCCACGGGCAGGGAGGGAGAGACCCAGTACTTC. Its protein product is CASSSTGREGETQYF.

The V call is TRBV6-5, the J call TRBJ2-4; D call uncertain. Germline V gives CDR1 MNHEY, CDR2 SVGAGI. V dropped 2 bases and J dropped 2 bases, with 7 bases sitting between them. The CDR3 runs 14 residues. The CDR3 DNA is TGTGCCAGCAGTTACGGACGGTCCAAAAACATTCAGTACTTC. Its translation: CASSYGRSKNIQYF.

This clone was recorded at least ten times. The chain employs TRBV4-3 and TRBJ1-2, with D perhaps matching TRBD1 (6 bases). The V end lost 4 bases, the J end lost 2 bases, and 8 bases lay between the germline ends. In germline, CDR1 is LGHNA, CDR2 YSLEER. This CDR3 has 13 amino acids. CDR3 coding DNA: TGCGCCAGCAGCCGAGGACAGAACTATGGCTACACCTTC. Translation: CASSRGQNYGYTF.

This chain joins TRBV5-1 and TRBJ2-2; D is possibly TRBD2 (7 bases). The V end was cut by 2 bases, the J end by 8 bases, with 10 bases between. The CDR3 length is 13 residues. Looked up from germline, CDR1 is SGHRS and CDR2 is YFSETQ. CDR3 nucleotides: TGCGCCAGCAGCTTCGCGGGGGCGGGGGAGCTGTTTTTT. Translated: CASSFAGAGELFF.

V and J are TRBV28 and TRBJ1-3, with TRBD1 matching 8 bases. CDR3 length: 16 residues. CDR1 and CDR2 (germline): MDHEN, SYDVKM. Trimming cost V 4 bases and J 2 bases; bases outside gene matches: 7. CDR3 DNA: TGTGCCAGCAGTTCGTTACAGGGGGTTACTGGAAACACCATATATTTT. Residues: CASSSLQGVTGNTIYF.

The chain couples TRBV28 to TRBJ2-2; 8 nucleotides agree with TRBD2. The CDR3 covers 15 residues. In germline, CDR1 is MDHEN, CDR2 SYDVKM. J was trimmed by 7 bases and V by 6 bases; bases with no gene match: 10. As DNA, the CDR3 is TGTGCCAGCAGCGTTTTAACTAGCGGTGTCGGGGAGCTGTTTTTT. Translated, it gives CASSVLTSGVGELFF.

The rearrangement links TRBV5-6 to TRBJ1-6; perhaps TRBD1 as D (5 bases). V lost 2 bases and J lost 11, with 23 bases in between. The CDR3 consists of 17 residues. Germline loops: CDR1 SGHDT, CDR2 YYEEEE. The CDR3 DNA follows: TGTGCCAGCAGCTTTGGGATAGGCGCAGGGAACCCCCCACCCCTCCACTTT. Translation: CASSFGIGAGNPPPLHF.

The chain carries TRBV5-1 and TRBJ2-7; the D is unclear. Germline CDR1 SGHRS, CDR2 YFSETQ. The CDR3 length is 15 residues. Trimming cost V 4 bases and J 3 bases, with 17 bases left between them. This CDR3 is CASSAPKDGFYEQYF. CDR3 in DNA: TGCGCCAGCAGCGCCCCCAAGGACGGTTTCTACGAGCAGTACTTC.

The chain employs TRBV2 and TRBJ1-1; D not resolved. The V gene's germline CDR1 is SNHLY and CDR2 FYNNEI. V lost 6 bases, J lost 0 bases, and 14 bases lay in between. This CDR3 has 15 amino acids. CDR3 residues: CASRAISSMNTEAFF. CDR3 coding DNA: TGTGCCAGCAGGGCCATATCGAGTATGAACACTGAAGCTTTCTTT.

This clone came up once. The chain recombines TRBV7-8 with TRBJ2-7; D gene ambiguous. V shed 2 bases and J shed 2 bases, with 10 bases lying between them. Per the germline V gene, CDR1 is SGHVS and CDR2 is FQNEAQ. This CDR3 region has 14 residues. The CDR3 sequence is CASSLRTLTYEQYF. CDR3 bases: TGTGCCAGCAGCTTAAGGACGCTGACCTACGAGCAGTACTTC.

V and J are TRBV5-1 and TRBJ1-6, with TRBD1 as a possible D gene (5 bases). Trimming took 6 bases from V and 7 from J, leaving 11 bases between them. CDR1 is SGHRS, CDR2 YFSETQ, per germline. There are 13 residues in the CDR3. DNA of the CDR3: TGCGCCAGCAAGGCTGGGGCCAATTCACCCCTCCACTTT. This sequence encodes CASKAGANSPLHF.

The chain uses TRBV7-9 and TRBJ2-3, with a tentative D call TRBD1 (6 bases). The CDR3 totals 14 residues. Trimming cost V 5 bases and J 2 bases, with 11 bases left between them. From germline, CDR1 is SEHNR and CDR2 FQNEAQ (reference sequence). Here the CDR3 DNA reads TGTGCCAGCAGCGCGCAGGGGATCACAGATACGCAGTATTTT. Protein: CASSAQGITDTQYF.

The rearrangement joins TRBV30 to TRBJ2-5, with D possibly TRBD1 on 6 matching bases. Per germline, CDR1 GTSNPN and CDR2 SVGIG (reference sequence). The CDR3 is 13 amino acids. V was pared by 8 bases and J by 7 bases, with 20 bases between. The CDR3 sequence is CAGYRDWLGTQYF. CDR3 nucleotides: TGTGCCGGCTACAGGGATTGGCTAGGGACCCAGTACTTC.

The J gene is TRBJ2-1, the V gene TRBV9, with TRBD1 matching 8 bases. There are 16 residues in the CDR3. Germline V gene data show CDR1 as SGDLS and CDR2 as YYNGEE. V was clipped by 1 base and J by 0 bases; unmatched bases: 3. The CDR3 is CASSVTDRGSYNEQFF. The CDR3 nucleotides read TGTGCCAGCAGCGTAACCGACAGGGGCTCCTACAATGAGCAGTTCTTC.

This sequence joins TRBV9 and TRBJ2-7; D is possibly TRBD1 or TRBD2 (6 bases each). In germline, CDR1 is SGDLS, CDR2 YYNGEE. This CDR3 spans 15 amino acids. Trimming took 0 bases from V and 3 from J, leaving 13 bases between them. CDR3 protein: CASSVVPEGGYEQYF. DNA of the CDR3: TGTGCCAGCAGCGTAGTTCCAGAGGGGGGCTACGAGCAGTACTTC.